The entry below describes one T cell receptor (beta chain). This sample stems from a study of control samples from healthy donors and cancer patients. Germline-derived CDR1 and CDR2 are MDHEN and SYDVKM. CDR3 size: 13 residues. Trimming took 10 bases from V and 4 from J, leaving 14 bases between them. Here immunoSEQ multiplex PCR was the method, and the copy in TCRdb shows in-frame clones only, minus some. The sample consists of tens of thousands of clones, roughly 90% of them appearing once. Sequenced sample: PBMCs. This clonotype originated in a man aged 60 to 69 with colorectal cancer. The chain couples TRBV28 to TRBJ1-5, with D possibly TRBD1 on 6 matching bases. CDR3 in DNA: TGTGCCACCGGTCGGAGGGGGAATCAGCCCCAGCATTTT. Its translation is CATGRRGNQPQHF.